Shown below are 17 T cell receptor beta chains from a single sample sequenced in a study of blood T cell repertoires in COVID-19. Clones were read by immunoSEQ multiplex PCR, and TCRdb kept only the in-frame ones, dropping some. The table has 350,000 to 450,000 clones, roughly 86% seen once. The source material was PBMCs or T cells enriched from blood (not recorded which). These receptor sequences come from a man aged 40-49 years in a cohort exposed to, infected with or recovered from COVID-19 (not recorded which).

For this clone: The DNA is left out, because the CDR3 cannot be placed on it with certainty; the CDR3 is given as TCRdb lists it. V gene TRBV4-1 combines with J gene TRBJ2-1; the D call in the table, TRBD1, was not verified against the DNA. Including both end residues, the CDR3 is 15 amino acids long. Germline CDR1 is MGHRA and CDR2 is YSYEKL. CDR3 sequence: CASSLFQVSYNEQFF.

J is TRBJ2-3 and V is TRBV11-3; 8 positions match TRBD2. The CDR3 spans 14 residues. V lost 4 bases, J lost 3 bases, and 3 bases stayed unmatched. The germline V gene encodes CDR1 SGHNT and CDR2 YENEEA. Here the CDR3 reads CASSSSGSTDTQYF. The CDR3 DNA is TGTGCCAGCAGCTCGAGCGGGAGTACAGATACGCAGTATTTT.

The chain recombines TRBV29-1 with TRBJ2-1; 7 positions agree with TRBD2. This CDR3 is 15 amino acids long. The V segment lost 4 bases and the J segment 10 bases; nucleotides outside the gene matches: 16. Germline V gene data show CDR1 as SQVTM and CDR2 as ANQGSEA. CDR3 coding DNA: TGCAGCGTTGTCAGAGGTATTAGCGGGCTGGGGGAGCAGTTCTTC. Translated: CSVVRGISGLGEQFF.

The count of this clone is one. The CDR3 DNA reads TGTGCCAGCAGCCCAGGGACAGGGGACTATGGCTACACCTTC. It yields the protein CASSPGTGDYGYTF. The chain couples TRBV9 to TRBJ1-2; 10 nucleotides match TRBD1. The CDR3 runs 14 residues. Trimming at V came to 4 bases and at J to 3 bases, leaving 3 bases not matched to a gene. Germline assignment: CDR1 SGDLS and CDR2 YYNGEE.

The chain combines TRBV3-1 (or the pseudogene TRBV3-2) with TRBJ1-2; D ambiguous. V shed 2 bases and J shed 4 bases, with 11 bases lying between them. Germline V gives CDR1 LGHDT, CDR2 YNNKEL (reference sequence). CDR3 length: 14 residues. The CDR3 sequence is CASSQPAGLYGYTF. CDR3 DNA: TGTGCCAGCAGCCAACCCGCAGGCCTCTATGGCTACACCTTC.

The chain carries TRBV19 and TRBJ2-1; D is possibly TRBD2 (6 bases). V was cut by 6 bases and J by 2 bases, with 14 bases left in between. In germline, CDR1 is LNHDA, CDR2 SQIVND (reference sequence). The CDR3 runs to 15 residues. For the CDR3, the DNA is TGTGCCAGTAGCCTCTCTGGGGGGACCTACAATGAGCAGTTCTTC. Protein sequence: CASSLSGGTYNEQFF.

This chain uses TRBV19 with TRBJ2-7; 7 bases line up with TRBD1. Germline trimming cut 5 bases from V and 2 bases from J; bases unmatched to any gene: 18. The CDR3 contains 18 residues. CDR1 is LNHDA and CDR2 is SQIVND in the germline V gene (reference sequence). The CDR3 sequence is CASSFSSPTGSKAYEQYF. The DNA of the CDR3 is TGTGCCAGTAGTTTCTCATCCCCGACAGGGTCCAAAGCCTACGAGCAGTACTTC.

CDR3 sequence: CASSNTGGGYEQYF. In nucleotides, the CDR3 is TGTGCCAGCAGCAATACAGGGGGAGGCTACGAGCAGTACTTC. The chain employs TRBV6-6 and TRBJ2-7; 8 bases align to TRBD1. V lost 6 bases and J lost 3; bases outside the gene matches: 7. Germline CDR1 and CDR2: MNHNY and SVGAGI (reference sequence). The CDR3 is made up of 14 amino acids.

The V gene is TRBV28, the J gene TRBJ1-2, with D possibly TRBD1 on 6 matching bases. V was cut by 5 bases and J by 7 bases, with 14 bases left in between. Germline V gene data show CDR1 as MDHEN and CDR2 as SYDVKM. This CDR3 contains 13 residues. CDR3 protein: CASSITGKGGYTF. The CDR3 nucleotides are TGTGCCAGCAGTATCACAGGGAAGGGTGGCTACACCTTC.

The CDR3: CSVEPGGGGYTF. As DNA, the CDR3 is TGCAGCGTTGAACCCGGCGGCGGGGGCTACACCTTC. The chain combines TRBV29-1 with TRBJ1-2; no firm D call. The V gene's germline CDR1 is SQVTM and CDR2 ANQGSEA. The CDR3 totals 12 residues. Trimming left V 2 bases short and J 8 bases short, with 12 bases between.

In this sample, this clone turned up once. This chain joins TRBV3-1 (or the pseudogene TRBV3-2) and TRBJ2-1; D may be TRBD2 (5 bases). Germline values: CDR1 LGHDT, CDR2 YNNKEL (reference sequence). The CDR3 has 11 residues. V gave up 7 bases and J gave up 7 bases, with 8 bases separating them. The CDR3 loop reads CASTGENEQFF. CDR3 bases: TGTGCCAGCACCGGGGAAAATGAGCAGTTCTTC.

The chain uses TRBV11-2 and TRBJ2-1; D is ambiguous. V lost 5 bases and J 0 bases, leaving 11 bases between the germline ends. The CDR3 is 15 residues long. Looked up from germline, CDR1 is SGHAT and CDR2 is FQNNGV. DNA of the CDR3: TGTGCCAGCAGCCCACCCTATGGCTCCTACAATGAGCAGTTCTTC. Its protein product is CASSPPYGSYNEQFF.

The chain recombines TRBV5-1 with TRBJ2-3, with a weak D call TRBD1 (5 bases). The CDR3 covers 15 residues. Germline V lookup: CDR1 SGHRS, CDR2 YFSETQ. V lost 0 bases and J lost 2, with 10 bases in between. CDR3 residues: CASSLAPGNTDTQYF. In DNA form, the CDR3 reads TGCGCCAGCAGCTTGGCCCCAGGGAACACAGATACGCAGTATTTT.

A remark on this clone: Other nucleotide sequences in the sample specify the same CDR3. The V and J genes are TRBV19 and TRBJ1-6, with D perhaps TRBD1 (6 bases). This CDR3 region has 13 residues. V lost 2 bases and J 7 bases, leaving 6 bases between the germline ends. Germline V gene sequence: CDR1 LNHDA, CDR2 SQIVND (reference sequence). The CDR3 DNA follows: TGTGCCAGTAGTATAACAGGGAATTCACCCCTCCACTTT. It translates to CASSITGNSPLHF.

The rearrangement uses TRBV12-5 and TRBJ2-7, with D hard to call. CDR1 is LGHNT, CDR2 FRNRAP, per germline. The CDR3 has 12 amino acids. Between the trimmed V and J ends, which lost 1 base and 6 bases, there was a span of 7 bases. CDR3 sequence (DNA): TGTGCTAGTGGTTTGGGATTCAGCGAGCAGTACTTC. As protein: CASGLGFSEQYF. Together with reference TRBV12-5 and TRBJ2-7, the CDR3 gives the full variable domain: DARVTQTPRHKVTEMGQEVTMRCQPILGHNTVFWYRQTMMQGLELLAYFRNRAPLDDSGMPKDRFSAEMPDATLATLKIQPSEPRDSAVYFCASGLGFSEQYFGPGTRLTVT.

V and J are TRBV6-1 and TRBJ2-1; a possible D gene is TRBD2 (5 bases). The V end lost 3 bases, the J end lost 13 bases, and 13 bases lay between the germline ends. This CDR3 region has 12 residues. The germline V gene has CDR1 MNHNS and CDR2 SASEGT. CDR3 in amino acids: CASSEVTRAQFF. The CDR3 DNA reads TGTGCCAGCAGTGAGGTTACTAGAGCCCAGTTCTTC.

This clone was found once. The V call is TRBV5-1, the J call TRBJ1-4; maybe TRBD1 (6 bases). This CDR3 spans 14 amino acids. With 0 bases removed from V and 6 bases from J, the gap between germline ends came to 9 bases. Germline CDR1 SGHRS, CDR2 YFSETQ. DNA of the CDR3: TGCGCCAGCAGCTTGGGGCAGGGGCATGAAAAACTGTTTTTT. Amino acid sequence: CASSLGQGHEKLFF.